Sequencing of this TCR beta chain was carried out in a study of T-cell memory formation after mild COVID-19. Deletions cut 9 bases from V and 3 bases from J, with 17 bases between. The CDR3 sequence is 14 residues long. In germline, CDR1 is LGHDT, CDR2 YNNKEL (reference sequence). Broader study findings: Later expanders leaned toward CD4+, whereas clones contracting from day 15 to 85 were balanced CD4/CD8.

Of note for this clonotype: Its antigen is still unknown.

TCRdb reprocessed the 5' RACE reads via MiXCR and lists one record per CDR3 protein. This table holds about 200,000 distinct CDR3 sequences, 15% to 20% found once. This chain links TRBV3-1 with TRBJ1-2; perhaps TRBD1 as D (5 bases). Material: PBMCs or a T cell subset sorted from them (not recorded which). This clonotype originated in an adult woman who had mild COVID-19 (a few samples of this study predate the infection). Cell type and time point are not known. CDR3 bases: TGTGCCAGTTCCTGGACAACAACTGACTATGGCTACACCTTC. This codes for CASSWTTTDYGYTF.